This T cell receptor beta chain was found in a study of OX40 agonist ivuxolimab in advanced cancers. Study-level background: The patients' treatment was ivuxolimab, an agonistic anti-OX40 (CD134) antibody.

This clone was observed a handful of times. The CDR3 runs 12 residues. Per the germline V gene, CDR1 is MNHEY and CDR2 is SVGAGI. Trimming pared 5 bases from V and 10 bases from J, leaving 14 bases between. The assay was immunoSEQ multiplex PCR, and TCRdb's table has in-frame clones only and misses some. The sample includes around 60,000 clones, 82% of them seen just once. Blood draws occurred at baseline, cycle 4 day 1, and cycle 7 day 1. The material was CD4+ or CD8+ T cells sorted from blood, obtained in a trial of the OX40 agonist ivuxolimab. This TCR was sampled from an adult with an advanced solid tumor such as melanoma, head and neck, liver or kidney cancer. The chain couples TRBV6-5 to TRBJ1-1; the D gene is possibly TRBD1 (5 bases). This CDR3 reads CASSQGLGRAFF. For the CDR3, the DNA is TGTGCCAGCAGTCAGGGACTCGGGAGAGCTTTCTTT.